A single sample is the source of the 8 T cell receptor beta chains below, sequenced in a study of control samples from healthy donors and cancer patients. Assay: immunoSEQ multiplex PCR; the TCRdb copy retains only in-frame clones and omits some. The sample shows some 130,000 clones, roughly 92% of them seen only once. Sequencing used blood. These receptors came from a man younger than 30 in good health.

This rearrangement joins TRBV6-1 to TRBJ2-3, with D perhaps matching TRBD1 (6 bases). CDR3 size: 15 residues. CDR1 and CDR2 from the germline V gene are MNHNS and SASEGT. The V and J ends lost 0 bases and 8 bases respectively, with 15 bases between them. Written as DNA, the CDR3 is TGTGCCAGCAGTGAAGCGGAGGAAGGGGGAAGTACGCAGTATTTT. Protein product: CASSEAEEGGSTQYF.

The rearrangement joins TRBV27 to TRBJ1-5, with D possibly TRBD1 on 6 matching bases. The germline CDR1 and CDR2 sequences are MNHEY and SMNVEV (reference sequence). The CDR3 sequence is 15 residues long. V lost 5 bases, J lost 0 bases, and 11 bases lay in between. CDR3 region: CASSADRNSNQPQHF. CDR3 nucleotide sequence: TGTGCCAGCAGTGCCGACAGGAATAGCAATCAGCCCCAGCATTTT.

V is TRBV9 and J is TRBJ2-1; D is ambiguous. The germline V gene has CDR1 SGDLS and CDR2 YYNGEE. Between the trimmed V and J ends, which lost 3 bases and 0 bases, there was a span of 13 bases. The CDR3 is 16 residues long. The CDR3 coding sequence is TGTGCCAGCAGCGCATACAGCCAGAGCTCCTACAATGAGCAGTTCTTC. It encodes CASSAYSQSSYNEQFF.

CDR3 amino acids: CATRSLGTYEQYF. The CDR3 nucleotides read TGTGCCACCAGGTCCCTGGGGACCTACGAGCAGTACTTC. The chain uses TRBV27 and TRBJ2-7, with unresolved D. Germline V gives CDR1 MNHEY, CDR2 SMNVEV (reference sequence). Between the trimmed V and J ends, which lost 10 bases and 2 bases, there was a span of 15 bases. This CDR3 is 13 amino acids long.

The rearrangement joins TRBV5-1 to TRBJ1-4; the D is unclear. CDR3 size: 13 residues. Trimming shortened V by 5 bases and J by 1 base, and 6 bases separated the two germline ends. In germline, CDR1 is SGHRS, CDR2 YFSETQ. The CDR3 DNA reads TGCGCCAGCAGAGGAGTAACTAATGAAAAACTGTTTTTT. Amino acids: CASRGVTNEKLFF. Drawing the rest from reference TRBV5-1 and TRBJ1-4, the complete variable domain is KAGVTQTPRYLIKTRGQQVTLSCSPISGHRSVSWYQQTPGQGLQFLFEYFSETQRNKGNFPGRFSGRQFSNSRSEMNVSTLELGDSALYLCASRGVTNEKLFFGSGTQLSVL.

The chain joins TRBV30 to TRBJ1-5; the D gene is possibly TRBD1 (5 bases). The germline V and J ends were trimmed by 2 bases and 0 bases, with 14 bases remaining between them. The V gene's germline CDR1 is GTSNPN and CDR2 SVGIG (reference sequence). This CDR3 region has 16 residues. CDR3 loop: CAWSTPDRLSNQPQHF. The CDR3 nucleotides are TGTGCCTGGAGTACACCCGACAGACTTAGCAATCAGCCCCAGCATTTT.

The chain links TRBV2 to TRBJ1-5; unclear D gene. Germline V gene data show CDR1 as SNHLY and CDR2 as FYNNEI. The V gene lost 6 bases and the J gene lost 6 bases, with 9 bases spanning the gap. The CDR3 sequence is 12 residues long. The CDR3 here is CASSREAQPQHF. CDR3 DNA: TGTGCCAGCAGCCGGGAGGCTCAGCCCCAGCATTTT. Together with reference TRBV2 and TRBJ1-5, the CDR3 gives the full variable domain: EPEVTQTPSHQVTQMGQEVILRCVPISNHLYFYWYRQILGQKVEFLVSFYNNEISEKSEIFDDQFSVERPDGSNFTLKIRSTKLEDSAMYFCASSREAQPQHFGDGTRLSIL.

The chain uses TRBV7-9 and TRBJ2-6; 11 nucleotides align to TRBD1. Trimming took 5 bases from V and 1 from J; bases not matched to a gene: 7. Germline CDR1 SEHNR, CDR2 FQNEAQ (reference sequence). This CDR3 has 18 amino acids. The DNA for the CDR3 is TGTGCCAGCAGCGTACGGGGACAGGGGGATTCTGGGGCCAACGTCCTGACTTTC. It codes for CASSVRGQGDSGANVLTF.